The T cell receptor beta chain under discussion was sequenced for a study of tumor-infiltrating lymphocytes in oesophageal squamous cell carcinoma. Remarks on this clonotype: The conserved phenylalanine or tryptophan normally closing the CDR3 is absent here, so this likely arose from a read error. The DNA is left out, because the CDR3 cannot be placed on it with certainty; the CDR3 is given as TCRdb lists it.

The CDR3 is 16 residues long, counting both termini. Germline V gives CDR1 MDHEN, CDR2 SYDVKM. TCRdb called the PCR reads again in MiXCR, with one record for every CDR3 protein. The data hold about 12,000 distinct CDR3 sequences, with 50% to 60% observed a single time. The receptor comes from a female donor with esophageal squamous cell carcinoma. The chain uses TRBV28 and TRBJ2-7. The sequencing input was esophageal tumor tissue. This CDR3 is CASSFRILNYGYTFGS.